These 6 T cell receptor beta chains were all obtained from the same sample, sequenced in a study of cytomegalovirus exposure and HLA in healthy donors. Repertoires were generated with immunoSEQ multiplex PCR, while TCRdb's copy carries only in-frame clones and drops some. Of more than 110,000 clones in the sample, roughly 88% were seen once. Sequenced input: PBMCs. These receptors were collected from a woman aged 18-29 years in good health and CMV-seropositive.

This clone was seen only once. The J gene is TRBJ2-3, the V gene TRBV2; tentatively, D is TRBD2 (6 bases). The germline CDR1 and CDR2 sequences are SNHLY and FYNNEI. There are 15 residues in the CDR3. With 6 bases removed from V and 2 bases from J, the gap between germline ends came to 15 bases. The CDR3 loop is CASSTSGLVTDTQYF. As DNA, the CDR3 is TGTGCCAGCAGCACCTCGGGACTCGTCACAGATACGCAGTATTTT.

V usage is TRBV30 and J usage is TRBJ1-5; weak D call: TRBD1 (5 bases). CDR1 is GTSNPN and CDR2 is SVGIG in the germline V gene (reference sequence). Trimming shortened V by 0 bases and J by 4 bases, and 16 bases separated the two germline ends. The CDR3 is made up of 16 amino acids. CDR3 DNA sequence: TGTGCCTGGAGTGTGGGGGGGACTCATCGAAATCAGCCCCAGCATTTT. Encoded protein: CAWSVGGTHRNQPQHF.

The rearrangement links TRBV18 to TRBJ2-2, with D unclear. V was clipped by 8 bases and J by 6 bases, with 7 bases between them. The CDR3 runs 11 residues. From germline, CDR1 is KGHSH and CDR2 LQKENI. CDR3 bases: TGTGCCAGCGGCCCTCCCGGGGAGCTGTTTTTT. Translating it yields CASGPPGELFF.

The count of this clone is one. This rearrangement joins TRBV10-1 to TRBJ2-1; perhaps TRBD2 as D (5 bases). The CDR3 consists of 16 residues. V was shortened by 2 bases and J by 7 bases, with 18 bases between the two germline ends. Germline values: CDR1 WNHNN, CDR2 SYGVQD (reference sequence). The CDR3 nucleotides are TGCGCCAGCAGTGAGATGAGAGTGGGAGCTAGTAATGAGCAGTTCTTC. It is translated as CASSEMRVGASNEQFF.

For the CDR3, the DNA is TGTGCCAGCAGCTTGTCAGGTTTCACTGAAGCTTTCTTT. Its translation is CASSLSGFTEAFF. V is TRBV7-3 and J is TRBJ1-1; D not resolved. Trimming removed 3 bases from V and 4 bases from J, with 9 bases in between. There are 13 residues in the CDR3. CDR1 is SGHTA, CDR2 FQGTGA, per germline.

This chain joins TRBV13 and TRBJ2-7; D is uncertain. CDR3 length: 12 residues. Germline assignment: CDR1 PRHDT and CDR2 FYEKMQ (reference sequence). V was clipped by 7 bases and J by 3 bases, with 10 bases between them. CDR3 sequence: CASKAEDYEQYF. The CDR3 DNA reads TGTGCCAGCAAGGCAGAGGACTACGAGCAGTACTTC.